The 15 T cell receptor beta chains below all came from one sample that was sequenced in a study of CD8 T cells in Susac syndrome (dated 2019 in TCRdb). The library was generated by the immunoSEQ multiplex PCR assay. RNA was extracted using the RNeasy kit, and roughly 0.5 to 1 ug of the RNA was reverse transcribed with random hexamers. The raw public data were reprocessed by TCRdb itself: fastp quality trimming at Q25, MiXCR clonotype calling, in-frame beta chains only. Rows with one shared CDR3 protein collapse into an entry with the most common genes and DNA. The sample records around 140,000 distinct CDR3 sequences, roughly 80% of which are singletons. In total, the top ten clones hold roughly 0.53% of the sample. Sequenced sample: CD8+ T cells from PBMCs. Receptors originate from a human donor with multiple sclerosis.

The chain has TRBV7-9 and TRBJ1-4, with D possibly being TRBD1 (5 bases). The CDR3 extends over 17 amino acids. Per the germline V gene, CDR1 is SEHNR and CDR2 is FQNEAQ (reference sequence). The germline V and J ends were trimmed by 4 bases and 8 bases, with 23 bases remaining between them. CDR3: CASSSSFDGGDLEKLFF. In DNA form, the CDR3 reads TGTGCCAGCAGCTCCTCTTTTGACGGGGGGGATCTCGAAAAACTGTTTTTT.

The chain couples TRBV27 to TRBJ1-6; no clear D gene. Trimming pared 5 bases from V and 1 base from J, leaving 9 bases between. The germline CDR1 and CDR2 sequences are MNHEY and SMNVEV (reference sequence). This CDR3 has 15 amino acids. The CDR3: CASSAFKSYNSPLHF. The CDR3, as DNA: TGTGCCAGCAGTGCCTTCAAGTCCTATAATTCACCCCTCCACTTT.

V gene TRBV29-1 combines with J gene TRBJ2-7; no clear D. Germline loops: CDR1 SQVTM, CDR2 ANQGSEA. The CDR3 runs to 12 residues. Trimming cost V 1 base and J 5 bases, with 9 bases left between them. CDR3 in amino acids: CSVEGGINEQYF. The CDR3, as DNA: TGCAGCGTTGAAGGGGGTATCAACGAGCAGTACTTC.

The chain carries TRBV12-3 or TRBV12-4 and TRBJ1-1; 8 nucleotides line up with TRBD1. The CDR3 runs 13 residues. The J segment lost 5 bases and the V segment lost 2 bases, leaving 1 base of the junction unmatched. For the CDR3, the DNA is TGTGCCAGCAGTTTAAACAGGGGGACTGAAGCTTTCTTT. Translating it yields CASSLNRGTEAFF.

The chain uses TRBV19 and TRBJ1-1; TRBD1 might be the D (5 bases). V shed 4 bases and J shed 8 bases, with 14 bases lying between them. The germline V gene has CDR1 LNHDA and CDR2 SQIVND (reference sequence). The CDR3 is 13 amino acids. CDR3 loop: CASSSSPWGEAFF. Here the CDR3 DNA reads TGTGCCAGTAGTAGTTCCCCCTGGGGGGAAGCTTTCTTT.

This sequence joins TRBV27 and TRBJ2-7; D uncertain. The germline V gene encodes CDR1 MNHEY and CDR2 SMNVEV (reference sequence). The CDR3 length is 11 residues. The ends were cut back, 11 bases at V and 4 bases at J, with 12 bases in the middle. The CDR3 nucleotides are TGTGCCGTGGCCTTCGGGTACGAGCAGTACTTC. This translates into CAVAFGYEQYF.

CDR3 amino acids: CASGLGSYEQYV. CDR3 nucleotide sequence: TGTGCTAGTGGTTTGGGATCCTACGAGCAGTACGTC. The chain uses TRBV12-5 and TRBJ2-7, with D hard to call. The germline V gene encodes CDR1 LGHNT and CDR2 FRNRAP. Trimming stripped 1 base from V and 1 base from J, with 2 bases between. CDR3 length: 12 amino acids.

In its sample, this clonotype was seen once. CDR3 DNA: TGTGCCAGCAGTTTTGTAGGATTAGGGAGGTCCCCCCCGGCTTTCTTT. Residues: CASSFVGLGRSPPAFF. The chain combines TRBV12-3 or TRBV12-4 with TRBJ1-1, with D uncertain. V was pared by 3 bases and J by 11 bases, with 25 bases between. The CDR3 loop spans 16 amino acids.

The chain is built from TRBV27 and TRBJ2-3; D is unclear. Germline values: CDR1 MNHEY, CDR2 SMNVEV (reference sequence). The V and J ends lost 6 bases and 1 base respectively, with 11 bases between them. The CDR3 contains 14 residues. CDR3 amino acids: CASRHIIGTDTQYF. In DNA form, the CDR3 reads TGTGCCAGCAGACATATTATAGGCACAGATACGCAGTATTTT.

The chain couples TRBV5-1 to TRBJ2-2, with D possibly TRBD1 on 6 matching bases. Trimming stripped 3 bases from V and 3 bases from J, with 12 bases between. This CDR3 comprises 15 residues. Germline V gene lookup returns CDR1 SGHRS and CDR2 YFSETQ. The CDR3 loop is CASSWRGGDTGELFF. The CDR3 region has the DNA TGCGCCAGCAGCTGGAGAGGGGGAGACACCGGGGAGCTGTTTTTT.

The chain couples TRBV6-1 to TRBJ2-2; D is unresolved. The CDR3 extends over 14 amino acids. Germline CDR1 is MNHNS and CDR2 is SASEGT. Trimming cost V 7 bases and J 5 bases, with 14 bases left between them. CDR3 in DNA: TGTGCCAGCACCCAAATAGATGGAACCGGGGAGCTGTTTTTT. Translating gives CASTQIDGTGELFF.

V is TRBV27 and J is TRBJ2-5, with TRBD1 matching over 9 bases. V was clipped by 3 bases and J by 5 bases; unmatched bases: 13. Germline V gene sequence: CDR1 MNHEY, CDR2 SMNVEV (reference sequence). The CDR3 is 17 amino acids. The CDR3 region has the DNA TGTGCCAGCAGTTTTTCCATGTACAGGGGGCCGAGTGAGACCCAGTACTTC. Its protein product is CASSFSMYRGPSETQYF.

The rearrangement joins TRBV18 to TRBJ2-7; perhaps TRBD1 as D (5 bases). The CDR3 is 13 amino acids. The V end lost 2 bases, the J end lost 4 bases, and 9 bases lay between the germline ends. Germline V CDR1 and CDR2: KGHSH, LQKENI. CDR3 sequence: CASSPADSYEQYV. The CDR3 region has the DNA TGTGCCAGCTCACCAGCCGACAGTTACGAGCAGTACGTC.

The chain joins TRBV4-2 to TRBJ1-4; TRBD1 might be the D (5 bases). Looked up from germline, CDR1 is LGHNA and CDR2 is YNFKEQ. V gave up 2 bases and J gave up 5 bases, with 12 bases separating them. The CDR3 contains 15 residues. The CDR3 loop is CASSQREGLNEKLFF. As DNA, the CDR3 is TGTGCCAGCAGCCAAAGGGAGGGACTAAATGAAAAACTGTTTTTT.

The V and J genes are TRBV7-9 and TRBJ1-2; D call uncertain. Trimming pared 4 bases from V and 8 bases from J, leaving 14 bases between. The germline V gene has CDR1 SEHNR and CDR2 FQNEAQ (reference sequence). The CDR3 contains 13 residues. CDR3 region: CASSSARISGYTF. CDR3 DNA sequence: TGTGCCAGCAGCTCGGCACGGATTAGCGGCTACACCTTC.